Included here is one T cell receptor (beta chain) sequence, with context. Original data processing: Using reference gene primer amplification, nucleated cell counts were estimated. Sequencing used immunoSEQ multiplex PCR; TCRdb keeps in-frame clones, though not all of them. The V and J calls and the clone size are those of that table, but D and trimming were determined from the DNA. This table holds about 58,000 clones, 75% to 90% found once. The sample originates from a study of blood T cell repertoires in COVID-19. Looking at the study overall: COVID-19 samples, acute and convalescent, were from the United States, Italy and Spain. T cells, B-cell-depleted T cells, or PBMCs provided the cDNA or gDNA that served as material.

CDR3 length equals 16 residues. V shed 2 bases, J shed 1 base, and the junction held 2 bases outside the gene matches. Germline CDR1 and CDR2: SGHAT and FQDESV (reference sequence). The sequenced sample consisted of peripheral blood. The source of this sequence is a woman in her sixties or seventies with active COVID-19. The rearrangement joins TRBV11-1 to TRBJ2-3; 11 bases fit TRBD2. The CDR3 loop reads CASSLLAGGGTDTQYF. For the CDR3, the DNA is TGTGCCAGCAGCTTACTAGCGGGAGGAGGCACAGATACGCAGTATTTT.